This entry concerns a single T cell receptor (beta chain). Other DNA sequences in the same sample also yield this CDR3. The data derive from a study of blood T cell repertoires in COVID-19. The CDR3 spans 14 residues. CDR1 and CDR2 (germline): SGHRS, YFSETQ. The trim removed 4 bases at V and 2 bases at J, leaving 4 bases unmatched. Original methodology: Counts of nucleated cells, estimated from reference gene primer amplification, were obtained. The data were produced by immunoSEQ multiplex PCR, yet TCRdb's version contains in-frame clones alone and is incomplete. V and J calls and clone size are copied from that table; D and trimming were computed from the DNA. The table lists about 150,000 clones, roughly 80% of them singletons.

The chain couples TRBV5-1 to TRBJ2-7, with 9 nucleotides matching TRBD1. Sequencing was done on a sample of peripheral blood. The TCR sequence derives from a man between 65 and 79 years old with acute or convalescent COVID-19. CDR3 sequence reads: CASSAGTGTYEQYF. The CDR3 DNA reads as TGCGCCAGCAGCGCCGGGACAGGGACCTACGAGCAGTACTTC.